This TCR beta chain originates from a study of CD8+CD57+ T cells in acquired aplastic anemia. Study-level information: Average DNA yield from sorted CD4+ and CD8+ cells was 3.2 ug.

V shed 5 bases and J shed 12 bases, with 18 bases lying between them. The CDR3 is 13 amino acids. Germline assignment: CDR1 SGHTA and CDR2 FQGTGA. Patients sequenced had flow cytometry evidence of CD8+CD57+ cell expansion. Ten or more counts support this clonotype. Using genomic DNA as the template, TCR beta VDJ and CDR3 profiling was carried out. TCRdb analysed the reads with MiXCR anew, one entry per CDR3 protein. The sample holds over 150,000 distinct CDR3 sequences, 45% to 60% seen once. The sequence was collected from a human donor with aplastic anemia. The chain has TRBV7-3 and TRBJ2-3; no clear D. Sequenced input: sorted CD4+, CD8+, or CD8+CD57+ T cells (not recorded which) from PBMCs. CDR3 sequence (DNA): TGTGCCAGCAGCGCTTCCGACTCCCCAGCACAGTATTTT. Its translation is CASSASDSPAQYF. The variable domain in full, with the rest retrieved from reference TRBV7-3 and TRBJ2-3, is GAGVSQTPSNKVTEKGKYVELRCDPISGHTALYWYRQSLGQGPEFLIYFQGTGAADDSGLPNDRFFAVRPEGSVSTLKIQRTERGDSAVYLCASSASDSPAQYFGPGTRLTVL.